This is a list of T cell receptor beta chains from one sample in a study of graft-versus-host responses after intestinal transplantation. Sequenced by immunoSEQ multiplex PCR; TCRdb stores in-frame clones only, minus some. The sample holds tens of thousands of clones, around 90% seen once. Their antigens are not known. Sequencing used unstimulated CD8+ T cells sorted from spleen or lymph node cells, obtained before intestinal transplant. The receptors were gathered from a human donor who received an intestinal transplant. Both conserved end residues are part of each CDR3. D genes are given only for firm matches. Expanded clones get a size class; other rows say once, few or many, or leave the size out.

V: TRBV4-1; J: TRBJ1-3; D: TRBD1; size: .; DNA: TGCGCCAGCAGCCAGGGGAGACAGGGGGCGGCTGGAAACACCATATATTTT; CDR3: CASSQGRQGAAGNTIYF
V: TRBV10-3; J: TRBJ2-3; D: .; size: .; DNA: TGTGCCATCAGTGAGCTTAAAGCGGACACAGATACGCAGTATTTT; CDR3: CAISELKADTDTQYF
V: TRBV18; J: TRBJ1-2; D: TRBD1; size: .; DNA: TGTGCCAGCTCACCTGGACAGGGGCCTAACTATGGCTACACCTTC; CDR3: CASSPGQGPNYGYTF
V: TRBV15; J: TRBJ2-5; D: .; size: .; DNA: TGTGCCACCGGGCAAGCGGGCCTCCAAGAGACCCAGTACTTC; CDR3: CATGQAGLQETQYF
V: TRBV28; J: TRBJ2-1; D: TRBD2; size: .; DNA: TGTGCCAGCAGGATAGGGTCGTGGACTAGTGACAATGAGCAGTTCTTC; CDR3: CASRIGSWTSDNEQFF
V: TRBV9; J: TRBJ2-5; D: TRBD2; size: .; DNA: TGTGCCAGCAGCGCCGGGGGGGCCCCCCAAGAGACCCAGTACTTC; CDR3: CASSAGGAPQETQYF
V: TRBV5-6; J: TRBJ2-2; D: TRBD1; size: .; DNA: TGTGCCAGCAGTTTACAGGGGGCAGCCGGGGAGCTGTTTTTT; CDR3: CASSLQGAAGELFF
V: TRBV6-1; J: TRBJ1-2; D: TRBD1; size: .; DNA: TGTGCCAGCAGTACCCCCCTTGGACAGGGCGGCTACACCTTC; CDR3: CASSTPLGQGGYTF
V: TRBV18; J: TRBJ2-5; D: TRBD1; size: once; DNA: TGTGCCAGCTCACCACGTAACAGGGGAGAGACCCAGTACTTC; CDR3: CASSPRNRGETQYF
V: TRBV4-1; J: TRBJ2-3; D: .; size: .; DNA: TGCGCCAGCAGCCAAGACCAAGGGGATAATACTCTGGTGACAGATACGCAGTATTTT; CDR3: CASSQDQGDNTLVTDTQYF
V: TRBV19; J: TRBJ2-7; D: TRBD1; size: .; DNA: TGTGCCAGTACCAATAGGGGGCAGGGGGCGCCTGGCGACGAGCAGTACTTC; CDR3: CASTNRGQGAPGDEQYF
V: TRBV7-8; J: TRBJ2-2; D: TRBD2; size: .; DNA: TGTGCCAGCAGCTTACTAGCGGCGAACACCGGGGAGCTGTTTTTT; CDR3: CASSLLAANTGELFF
V: TRBV6-1; J: TRBJ2-7; D: TRBD2; size: .; DNA: TGTGCCAGCAGAATATGGACTAGCGGAGCTGACGAGCAGTACTTC; CDR3: CASRIWTSGADEQYF
V: TRBV15; J: TRBJ2-5; D: .; size: .; DNA: TGTGCCACCAGCAGAGCCGGCGGGGCCCAAGAGACCCAGTACTTC; CDR3: CATSRAGGAQETQYF
V: TRBV13; J: TRBJ1-2; D: TRBD1; size: .; DNA: TGTGCCAGCAGCACCCAGGACAGGCGAGCTAACTATGGCTACACCTTC; CDR3: CASSTQDRRANYGYTF
V: TRBV27; J: TRBJ1-5; D: .; size: .; DNA: TGTGCCAGCAGTTTAAGCAGGAGCAATCAGCCCCAGCATTTT; CDR3: CASSLSRSNQPQHF
V: TRBV7-9; J: TRBJ2-5; D: TRBD2; size: .; DNA: TGTGCCAGCAGCTTAGCAGCGGGAGGGCCTCCAGAGACCCAGTACTTC; CDR3: CASSLAAGGPPETQYF
V: TRBV27; J: TRBJ2-1; D: TRBD2; size: .; DNA: TGTGCCAGCAGCAACATCGGGGGGGCGGGGAATGAGCAGTTCTTC; CDR3: CASSNIGGAGNEQFF
V: TRBV27; J: TRBJ2-5; D: .; size: .; DNA: TGTGCCAGCAGTTTACTCCCCTACCAAGAGACCCAGTACTTC; CDR3: CASSLLPYQETQYF
V: TRBV6-5; J: TRBJ2-1; D: .; size: .; DNA: TGTGCCAGCAGCGGGAGTTCCTACAATGAGCAGTTCTTC; CDR3: CASSGSSYNEQFF